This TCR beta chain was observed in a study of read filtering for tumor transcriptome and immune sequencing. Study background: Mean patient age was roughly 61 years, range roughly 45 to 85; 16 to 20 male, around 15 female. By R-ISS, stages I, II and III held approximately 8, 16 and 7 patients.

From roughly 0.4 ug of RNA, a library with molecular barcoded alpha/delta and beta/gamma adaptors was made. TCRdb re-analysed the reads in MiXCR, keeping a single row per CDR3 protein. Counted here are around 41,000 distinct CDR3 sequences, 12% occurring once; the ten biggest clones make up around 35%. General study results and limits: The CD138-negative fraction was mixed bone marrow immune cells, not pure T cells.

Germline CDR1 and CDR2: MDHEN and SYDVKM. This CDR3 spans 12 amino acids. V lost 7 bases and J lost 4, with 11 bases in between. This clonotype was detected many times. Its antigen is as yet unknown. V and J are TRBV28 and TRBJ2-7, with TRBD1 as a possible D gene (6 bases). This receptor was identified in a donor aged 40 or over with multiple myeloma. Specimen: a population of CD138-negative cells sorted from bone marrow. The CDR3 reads CASTPRGYEQYF. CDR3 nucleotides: TGTGCCAGCACCCCCAGGGGTTACGAGCAGTACTTC.